The sequence of this T cell receptor (beta chain) was determined in a study of blood T cell repertoires in COVID-19. Study in general: From T cells, B-cell-depleted T cells, or PBMCs came the material, which was cDNA or gDNA.

After removal of 5 bases from V and 5 bases from J, the junction contained 8 bases not matched to a gene. The CDR3 has 15 residues. Germline values: CDR1 LNHDA, CDR2 SQIVND (reference sequence). The repertoire was sequenced with immunoSEQ multiplex PCR; TCRdb's copy has only in-frame clones and lacks some. The sample has tens of thousands of clones; about 82% are singletons. The specimen was peripheral blood. The TCR sequence derives from a woman older than 75 with acute or convalescent COVID-19. The V gene is TRBV19, the J gene TRBJ2-2; TRBD1 matches at 7 bases. The CDR3 nucleotides read TGTGCCAGTAGTGCCGACAGGGCGCAGACCGGGGAGCTGTTTTTT. This encodes CASSADRAQTGELFF.